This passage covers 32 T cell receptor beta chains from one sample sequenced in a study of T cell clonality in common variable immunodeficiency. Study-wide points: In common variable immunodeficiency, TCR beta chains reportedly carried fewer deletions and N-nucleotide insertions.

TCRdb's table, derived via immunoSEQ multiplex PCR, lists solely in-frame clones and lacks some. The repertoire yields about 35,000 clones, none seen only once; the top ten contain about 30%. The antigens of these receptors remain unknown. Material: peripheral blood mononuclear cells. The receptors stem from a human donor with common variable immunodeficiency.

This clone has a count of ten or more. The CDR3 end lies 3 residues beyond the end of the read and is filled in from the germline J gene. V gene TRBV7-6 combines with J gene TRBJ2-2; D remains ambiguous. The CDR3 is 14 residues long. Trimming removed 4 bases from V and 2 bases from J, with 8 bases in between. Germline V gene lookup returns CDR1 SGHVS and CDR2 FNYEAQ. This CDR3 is CASSSSSNTGELFF. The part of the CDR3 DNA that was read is TGTGCCAGCAGCTCCTCCAGTAACACCGGGGAG.

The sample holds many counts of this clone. The sequenced CDR3 bases are TGTGCCAGCAGCTTAAGGACAGCTTCTATTGGC. Amino acid sequence: CASSLRTASIG. In full, the CDR3 is CASSLRTASIGYTF. The chain uses TRBV5-4 and TRBJ1-2; weak D call: TRBD1 (6 bases). The CDR3 end lies 3 residues beyond the end of the read and is filled in from the germline J gene. From germline, CDR1 is SGHNT and CDR2 YYREEE (reference sequence). CDR3 size: 14 residues. V lost 2 bases, J lost 7 bases, and 15 bases lay in between.

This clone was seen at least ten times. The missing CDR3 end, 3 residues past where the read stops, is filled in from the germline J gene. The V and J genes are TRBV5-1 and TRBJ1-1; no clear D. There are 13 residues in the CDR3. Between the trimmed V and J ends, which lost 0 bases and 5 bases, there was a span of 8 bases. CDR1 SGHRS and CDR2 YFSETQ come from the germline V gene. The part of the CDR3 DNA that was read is TGCGCCAGCAGCTTGGACTTTAATACTGAA. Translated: CASSLDFNTE. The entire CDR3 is CASSLDFNTEAFF. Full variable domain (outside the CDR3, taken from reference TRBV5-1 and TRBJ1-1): KAGVTQTPRYLIKTRGQQVTLSCSPISGHRSVSWYQQTPGQGLQFLFEYFSETQRNKGNFPGRFSGRQFSNSRSEMNVSTLELGDSALYLCASSLDFNTEAFFGQGTRLTVV.

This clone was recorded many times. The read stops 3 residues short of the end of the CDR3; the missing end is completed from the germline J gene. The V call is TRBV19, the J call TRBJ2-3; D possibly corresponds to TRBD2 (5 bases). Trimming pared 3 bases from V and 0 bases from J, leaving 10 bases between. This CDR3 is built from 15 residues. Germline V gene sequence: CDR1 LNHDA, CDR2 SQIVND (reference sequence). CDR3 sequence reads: CASSMAGTSTDTQYF. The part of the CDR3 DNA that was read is TGTGCCAGTAGTATGGCGGGTACTAGCACAGATACG.

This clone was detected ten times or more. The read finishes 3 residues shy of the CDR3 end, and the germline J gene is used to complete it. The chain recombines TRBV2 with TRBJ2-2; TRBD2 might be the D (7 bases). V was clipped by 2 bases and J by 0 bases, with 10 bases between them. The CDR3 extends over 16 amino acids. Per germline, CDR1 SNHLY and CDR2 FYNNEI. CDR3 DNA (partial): TGTGCCAGCAGTGAAACCGGGGGGCCGAACACCGGGGAG. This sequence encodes CASSETGGPNTGE. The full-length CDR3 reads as CASSETGGPNTGELFF.

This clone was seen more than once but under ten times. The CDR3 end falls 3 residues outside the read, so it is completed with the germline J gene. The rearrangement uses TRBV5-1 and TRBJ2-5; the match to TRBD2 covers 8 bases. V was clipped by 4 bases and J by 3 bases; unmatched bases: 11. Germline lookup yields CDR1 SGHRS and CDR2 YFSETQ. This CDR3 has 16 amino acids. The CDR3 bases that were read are TGCGCCAGCAGCCCGGGTGGACTAGCAGGGGAAGAGACC. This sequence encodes CASSPGGLAGEET. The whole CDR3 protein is CASSPGGLAGEETQYF.

CDR3 region: CASSLYAGRTGELFF. The covered CDR3 bases are TGTGCCAGCAGCTTATATGCAGGGCGGACCGGGGAG. The V and J genes are TRBV7-9 and TRBJ2-2; tentative D call: TRBD1 (5 bases). The read terminates 3 residues ahead of where the CDR3 ends, so the germline J gene completes it. This CDR3 has 15 amino acids. V was trimmed by 2 bases and J by 5 bases, leaving 12 bases between them. Germline V gene data show CDR1 as SEHNR and CDR2 as FQNEAQ (reference sequence).

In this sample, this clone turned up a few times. The CDR3 DNA, read in part, is TGTGCCAGCAGCTTAAGAGGGGGGGTTCGTGGC. Translated: CASSLRGGVRG. The CDR3 as a whole reads CASSLRGGVRGYTF. V gene TRBV7-2 combines with J gene TRBJ1-2, with D tentatively TRBD1 (6 bases). The read ends 3 residues before the CDR3 terminus; that terminus is restored from the germline J gene. Germline V gives CDR1 SGHTA, CDR2 FQGNSA. Trimming left V 2 bases short and J 7 bases short, with 14 bases between. The CDR3 runs to 14 residues.

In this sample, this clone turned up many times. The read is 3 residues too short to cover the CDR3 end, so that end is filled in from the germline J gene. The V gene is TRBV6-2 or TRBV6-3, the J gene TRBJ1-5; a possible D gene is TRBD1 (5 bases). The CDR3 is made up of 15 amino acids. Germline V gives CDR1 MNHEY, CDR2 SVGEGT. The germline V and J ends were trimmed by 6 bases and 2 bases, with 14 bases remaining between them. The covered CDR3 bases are TGTGCCAGCAGACAGAGGGACTTCCGCAATCAGCCC. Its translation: CASRQRDFRNQP. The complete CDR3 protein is CASRQRDFRNQPQHF.

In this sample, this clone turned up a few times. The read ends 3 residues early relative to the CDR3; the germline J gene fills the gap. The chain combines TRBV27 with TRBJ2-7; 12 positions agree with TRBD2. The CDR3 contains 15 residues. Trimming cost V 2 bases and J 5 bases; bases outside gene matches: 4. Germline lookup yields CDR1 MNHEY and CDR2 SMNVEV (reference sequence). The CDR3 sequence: CASSLPSGRDNEQYF. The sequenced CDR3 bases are TGTGCCAGCAGTTTACCTAGCGGGAGGGACAACGAG.

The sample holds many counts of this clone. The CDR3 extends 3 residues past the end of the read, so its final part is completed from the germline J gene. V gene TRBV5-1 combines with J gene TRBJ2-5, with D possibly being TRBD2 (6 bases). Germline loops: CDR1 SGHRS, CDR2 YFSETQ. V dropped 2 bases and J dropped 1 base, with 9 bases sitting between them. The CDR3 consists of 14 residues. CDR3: CASSFGGPQETQYF. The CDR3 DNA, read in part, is TGCGCCAGCAGCTTCGGGGGACCCCAAGAGACC. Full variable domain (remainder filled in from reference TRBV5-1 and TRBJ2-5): KAGVTQTPRYLIKTRGQQVTLSCSPISGHRSVSWYQQTPGQGLQFLFEYFSETQRNKGNFPGRFSGRQFSNSRSEMNVSTLELGDSALYLCASSFGGPQETQYFGPGTRLLVL.

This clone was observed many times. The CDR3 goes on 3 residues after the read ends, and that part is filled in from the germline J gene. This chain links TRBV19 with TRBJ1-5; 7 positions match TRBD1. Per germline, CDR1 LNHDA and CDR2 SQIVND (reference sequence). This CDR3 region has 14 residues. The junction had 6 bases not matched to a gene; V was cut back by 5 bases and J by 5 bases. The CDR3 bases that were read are TGTGCCAGTAGTGGACCAGGGGGTCATCAGCCC. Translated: CASSGPGGHQP. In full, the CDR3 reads CASSGPGGHQPQHF.

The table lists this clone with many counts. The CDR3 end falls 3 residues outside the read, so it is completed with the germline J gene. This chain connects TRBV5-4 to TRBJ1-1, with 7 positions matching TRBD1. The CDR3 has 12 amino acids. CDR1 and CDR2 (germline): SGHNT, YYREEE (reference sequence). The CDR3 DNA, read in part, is TGTGCCAGCAGCTTAACAGGGGCTGGA. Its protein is CASSLTGAG. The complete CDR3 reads CASSLTGAGAFF.

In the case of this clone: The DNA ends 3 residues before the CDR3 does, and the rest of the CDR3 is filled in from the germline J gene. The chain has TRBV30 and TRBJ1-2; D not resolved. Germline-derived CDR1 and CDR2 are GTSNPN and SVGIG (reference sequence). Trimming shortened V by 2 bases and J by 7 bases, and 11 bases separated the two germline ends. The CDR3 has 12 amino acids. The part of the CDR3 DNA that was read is TGTGCCTGGAGTCTTTTCGCGCGTGGC. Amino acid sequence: CAWSLFARG. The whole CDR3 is CAWSLFARGYTF.

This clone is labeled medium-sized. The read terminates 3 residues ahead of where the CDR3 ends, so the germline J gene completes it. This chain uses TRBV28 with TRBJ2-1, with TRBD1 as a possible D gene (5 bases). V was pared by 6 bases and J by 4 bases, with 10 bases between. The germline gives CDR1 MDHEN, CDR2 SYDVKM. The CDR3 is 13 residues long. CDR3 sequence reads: CASRPTAYNEQFF. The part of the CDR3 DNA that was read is TGTGCCAGCAGACCGACAGCATACAATGAG.

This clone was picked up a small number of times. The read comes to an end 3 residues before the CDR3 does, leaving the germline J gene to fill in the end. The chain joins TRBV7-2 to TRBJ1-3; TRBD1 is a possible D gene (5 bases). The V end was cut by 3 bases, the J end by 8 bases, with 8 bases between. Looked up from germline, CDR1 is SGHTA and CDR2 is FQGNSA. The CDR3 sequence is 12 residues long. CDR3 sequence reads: CASSFGADTIYF. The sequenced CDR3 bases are TGTGCCAGCAGCTTTGGGGCGGACACC.

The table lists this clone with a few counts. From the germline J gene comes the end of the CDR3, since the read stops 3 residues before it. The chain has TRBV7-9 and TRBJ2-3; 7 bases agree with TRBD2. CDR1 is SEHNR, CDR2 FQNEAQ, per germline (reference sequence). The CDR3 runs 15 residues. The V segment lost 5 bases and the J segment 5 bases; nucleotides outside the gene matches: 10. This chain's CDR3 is CASSPNDGGRDTQYF. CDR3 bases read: TGTGCCAGCAGCCCCAATGACGGGGGGAGAGATACG.

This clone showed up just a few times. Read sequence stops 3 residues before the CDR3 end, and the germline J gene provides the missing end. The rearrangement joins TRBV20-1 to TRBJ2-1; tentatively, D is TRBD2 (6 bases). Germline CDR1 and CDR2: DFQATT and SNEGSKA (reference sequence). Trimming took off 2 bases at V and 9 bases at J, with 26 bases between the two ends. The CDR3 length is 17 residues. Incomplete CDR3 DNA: TGCAGTGCTAGATTCCGGGGGTGGGGGAATCCGCAGGTTGAG. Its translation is CSARFRGWGNPQVE. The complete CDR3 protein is CSARFRGWGNPQVEQFF.

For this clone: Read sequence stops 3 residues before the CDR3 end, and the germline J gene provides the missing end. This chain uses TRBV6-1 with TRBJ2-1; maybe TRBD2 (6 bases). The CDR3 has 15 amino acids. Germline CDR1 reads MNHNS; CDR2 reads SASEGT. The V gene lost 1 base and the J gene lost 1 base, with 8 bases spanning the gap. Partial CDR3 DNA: TGTGCCAGCAGTGAAGAGGCGGGGTCCTACAATGAG. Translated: CASSEEAGSYNE. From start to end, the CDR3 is CASSEEAGSYNEQFF.

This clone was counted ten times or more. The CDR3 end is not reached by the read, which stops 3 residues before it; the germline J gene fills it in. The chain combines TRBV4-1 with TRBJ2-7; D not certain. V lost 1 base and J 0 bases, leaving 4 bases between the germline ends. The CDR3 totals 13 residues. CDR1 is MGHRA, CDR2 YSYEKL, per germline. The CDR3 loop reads CASSQVLSYEQYF. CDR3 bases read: TGCGCCAGCAGCCAAGTCCTCTCCTACGAG.

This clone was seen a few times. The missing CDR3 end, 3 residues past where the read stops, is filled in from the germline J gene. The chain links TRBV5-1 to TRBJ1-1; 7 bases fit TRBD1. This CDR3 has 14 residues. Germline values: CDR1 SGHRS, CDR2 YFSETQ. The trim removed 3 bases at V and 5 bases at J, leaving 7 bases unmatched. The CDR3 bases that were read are TGCGCCAGCAGCTCTAGGCAGGGGGGTACTGAA. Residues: CASSSRQGGTE. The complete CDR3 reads CASSSRQGGTEAFF.

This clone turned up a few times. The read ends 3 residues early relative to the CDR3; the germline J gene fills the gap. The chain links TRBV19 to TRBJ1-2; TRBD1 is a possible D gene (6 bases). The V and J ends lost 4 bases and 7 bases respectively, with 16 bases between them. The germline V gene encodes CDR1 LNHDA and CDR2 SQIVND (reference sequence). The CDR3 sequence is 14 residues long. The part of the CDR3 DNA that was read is TGTGCCAGTAGTAAGCCAGGAGGGGGTCGTGGC. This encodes CASSKPGGGRG. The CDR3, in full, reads CASSKPGGGRGYTF.

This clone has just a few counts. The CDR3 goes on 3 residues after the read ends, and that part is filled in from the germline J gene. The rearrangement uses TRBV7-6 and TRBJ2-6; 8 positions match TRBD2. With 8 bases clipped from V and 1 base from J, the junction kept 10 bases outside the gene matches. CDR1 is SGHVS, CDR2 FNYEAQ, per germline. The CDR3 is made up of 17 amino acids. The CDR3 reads CASSNRGGDSGANVLTF. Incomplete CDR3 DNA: TGTGCCAGCTCCAATCGGGGGGGAGATTCTGGGGCCAACGTC.

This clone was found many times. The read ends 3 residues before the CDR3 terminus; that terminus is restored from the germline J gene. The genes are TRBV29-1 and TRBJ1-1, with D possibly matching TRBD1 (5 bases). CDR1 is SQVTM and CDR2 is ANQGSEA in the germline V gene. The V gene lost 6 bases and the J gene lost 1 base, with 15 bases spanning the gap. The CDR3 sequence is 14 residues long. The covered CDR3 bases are TGCAGCGTCGTCCCGACAGTGTGGAACACTGAA. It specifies CSVVPTVWNTE. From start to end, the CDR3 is CSVVPTVWNTEAFF.

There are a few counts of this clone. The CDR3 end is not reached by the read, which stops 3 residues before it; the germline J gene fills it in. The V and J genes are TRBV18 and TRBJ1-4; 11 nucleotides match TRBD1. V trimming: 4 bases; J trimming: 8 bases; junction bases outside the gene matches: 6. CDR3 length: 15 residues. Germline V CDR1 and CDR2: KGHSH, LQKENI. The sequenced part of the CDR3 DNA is TGTGCCAGCTCACAAAGGACAGGGGGCTTAGAAAAA. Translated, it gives CASSQRTGGLEK. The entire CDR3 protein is CASSQRTGGLEKLFF.

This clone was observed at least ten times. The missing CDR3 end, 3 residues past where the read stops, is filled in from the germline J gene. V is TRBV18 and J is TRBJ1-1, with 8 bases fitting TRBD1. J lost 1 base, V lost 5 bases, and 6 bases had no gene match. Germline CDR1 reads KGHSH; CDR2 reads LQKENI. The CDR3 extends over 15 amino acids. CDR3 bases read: TGTGCCAGCTCATACCTCCAGGGGGCGAACACTGAA. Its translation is CASSYLQGANTE. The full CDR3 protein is CASSYLQGANTEAFF. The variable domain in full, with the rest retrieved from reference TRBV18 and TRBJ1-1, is NAGVMQNPRHLVRRRGQEARLRCSPMKGHSHVYWYRQLPEEGLKFMVYLQKENIIDESGMPKERFSAEFPKEGPSILRIQQVVRGDSAAYFCASSYLQGANTEAFFGQGTRLTVV.

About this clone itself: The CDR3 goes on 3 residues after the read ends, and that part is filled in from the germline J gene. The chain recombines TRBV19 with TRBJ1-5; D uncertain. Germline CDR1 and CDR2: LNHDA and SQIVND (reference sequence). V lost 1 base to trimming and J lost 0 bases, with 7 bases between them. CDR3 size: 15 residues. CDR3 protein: CASSIGGVSNQPQHF. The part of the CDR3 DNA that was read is TGTGCCAGTAGTATAGGCGGGGTTAGCAATCAGCCC.

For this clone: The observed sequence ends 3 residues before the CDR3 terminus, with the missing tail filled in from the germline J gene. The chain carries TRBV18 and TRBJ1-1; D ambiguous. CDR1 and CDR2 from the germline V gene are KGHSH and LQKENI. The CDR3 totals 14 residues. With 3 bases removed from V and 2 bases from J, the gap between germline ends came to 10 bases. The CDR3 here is CASSPLGSNTEAFF. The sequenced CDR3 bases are TGTGCCAGCTCACCTCTAGGTAGTAACACTGAA.

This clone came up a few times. CDR3 bases read: TGTGCCAGCAGTACTAGGACAGGTGGTAGAGACGAG. It translates to CASSTRTGGRDE. The whole CDR3 region reads CASSTRTGGRDEQYF. The chain is built from TRBV27 and TRBJ2-7; TRBD1 matches 7 bases. Read sequence stops 3 residues before the CDR3 end, and the germline J gene provides the missing end. Trimming removed 5 bases from V and 5 bases from J; junction bases left unmatched: 12. The germline V gene has CDR1 MNHEY and CDR2 SMNVEV (reference sequence). This CDR3 comprises 15 residues.

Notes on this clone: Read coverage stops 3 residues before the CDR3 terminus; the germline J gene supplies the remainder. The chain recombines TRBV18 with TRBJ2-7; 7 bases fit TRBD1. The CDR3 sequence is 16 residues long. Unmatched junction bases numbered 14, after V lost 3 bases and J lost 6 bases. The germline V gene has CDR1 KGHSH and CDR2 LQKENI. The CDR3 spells CASSPTGDSRGSEQYF. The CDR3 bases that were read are TGTGCCAGCTCACCGACCGGGGACAGCAGAGGGAGCGAG.

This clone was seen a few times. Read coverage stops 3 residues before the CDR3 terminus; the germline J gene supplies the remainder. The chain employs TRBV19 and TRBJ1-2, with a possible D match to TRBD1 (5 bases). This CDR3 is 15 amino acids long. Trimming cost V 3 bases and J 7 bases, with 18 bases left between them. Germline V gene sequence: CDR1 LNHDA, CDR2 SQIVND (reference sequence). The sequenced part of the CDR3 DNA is TGTGCCAGTAGTATCTCGGCAGGGCAGGGTACTGGC. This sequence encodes CASSISAGQGTG. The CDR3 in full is CASSISAGQGTGYTF.

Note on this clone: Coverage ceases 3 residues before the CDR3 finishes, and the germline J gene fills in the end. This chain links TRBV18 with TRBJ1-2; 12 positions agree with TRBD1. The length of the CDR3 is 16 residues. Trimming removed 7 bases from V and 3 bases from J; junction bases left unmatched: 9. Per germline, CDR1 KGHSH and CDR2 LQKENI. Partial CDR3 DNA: TGTGCCAGCTACAGTTGGGACAGGGGGCTGGACTATGGC. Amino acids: CASYSWDRGLDYG. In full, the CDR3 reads CASYSWDRGLDYGYTF. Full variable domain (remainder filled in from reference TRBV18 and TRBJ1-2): NAGVMQNPRHLVRRRGQEARLRCSPMKGHSHVYWYRQLPEEGLKFMVYLQKENIIDESGMPKERFSAEFPKEGPSILRIQQVVRGDSAAYFCASYSWDRGLDYGYTFGSGTRLTVV.